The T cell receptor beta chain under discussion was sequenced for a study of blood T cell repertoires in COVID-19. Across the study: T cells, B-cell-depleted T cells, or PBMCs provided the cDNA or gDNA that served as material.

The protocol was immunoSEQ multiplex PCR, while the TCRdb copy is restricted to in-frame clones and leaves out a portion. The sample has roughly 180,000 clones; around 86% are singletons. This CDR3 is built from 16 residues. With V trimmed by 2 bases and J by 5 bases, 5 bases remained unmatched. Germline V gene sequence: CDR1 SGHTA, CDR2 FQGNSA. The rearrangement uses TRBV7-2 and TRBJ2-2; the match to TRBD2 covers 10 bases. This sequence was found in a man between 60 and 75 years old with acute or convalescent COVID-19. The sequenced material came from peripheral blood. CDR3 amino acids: CASSLQAGGQTGELFF. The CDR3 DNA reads TGTGCCAGCAGCTTACAAGCGGGAGGGCAGACCGGGGAGCTGTTTTTT.